These 5 T cell receptor beta chains share one sample of origin, sequenced in a study of T cell responses to AZD1222 COVID-19 vaccine. Produced via immunoSEQ multiplex PCR; TCRdb's table is partial and in-frame only. This table holds 150,000 to 200,000 clones, just over 90% found once. The sample was peripheral blood, taken 28 days after the second dose of the MenACWY control vaccine. The receptors shown here come from an adult who received the MenACWY meningococcal vaccine as a control.

The chain links TRBV6-5 to TRBJ1-2, with 10 bases lining up with TRBD1. V lost 5 bases, J lost 8 bases, and 8 bases stayed unmatched. In germline, CDR1 is MNHEY, CDR2 SVGAGI. The CDR3 contains 14 residues. The CDR3 loop reads CASSRSGTGEGYTF. In DNA form, the CDR3 reads TGTGCCAGCAGTCGAAGCGGGACAGGGGAAGGCTACACCTTC.

The chain joins TRBV29-1 to TRBJ2-1, with TRBD2 matching 11 bases. Germline-derived CDR1 and CDR2 are SQVTM and ANQGSEA. Unmatched junction bases numbered 6, after V lost 5 bases and J lost 6 bases. The CDR3 length is 14 residues. CDR3 region: CSVQGLAGVNEQFF. CDR3 nucleotides: TGCAGCGTTCAAGGACTAGCGGGTGTCAATGAGCAGTTCTTC.

J is TRBJ1-3 and V is TRBV7-2; D perhaps matches TRBD1 (5 bases). Germline V gives CDR1 SGHTA, CDR2 FQGNSA. This CDR3 region has 14 residues. V lost 0 bases and J 7 bases, leaving 10 bases between the germline ends. CDR3 sequence (DNA): TGTGCCAGCAGCTTAGCGCCAGGGACGAACACCATATATTTT. Protein sequence: CASSLAPGTNTIYF.

This chain connects TRBV3-1 (or the pseudogene TRBV3-2) to TRBJ1-5; a possible D gene is TRBD1 (6 bases). Germline V lookup: CDR1 LGHDT, CDR2 YNNKEL (reference sequence). Trimming took off 3 bases at V and 5 bases at J, with 11 bases between the two ends. This CDR3 spans 14 amino acids. The CDR3 reads CASSQGARDQPQHF. The CDR3 nucleotides read TGTGCCAGCAGCCAGGGGGCGAGGGATCAGCCCCAGCATTTT.

J is TRBJ2-7 and V is TRBV29-1, with TRBD2 matching 10 bases. The V segment lost 5 bases and the J segment 7 bases; nucleotides outside the gene matches: 8. CDR3 length equals 13 residues. Per germline, CDR1 SQVTM and CDR2 ANQGSEA. The DNA of the CDR3 is TGCAGCGTTTCAGCGGGAGGGCCGGGTGAGCAGTACTTC. Translation gives CSVSAGGPGEQYF.